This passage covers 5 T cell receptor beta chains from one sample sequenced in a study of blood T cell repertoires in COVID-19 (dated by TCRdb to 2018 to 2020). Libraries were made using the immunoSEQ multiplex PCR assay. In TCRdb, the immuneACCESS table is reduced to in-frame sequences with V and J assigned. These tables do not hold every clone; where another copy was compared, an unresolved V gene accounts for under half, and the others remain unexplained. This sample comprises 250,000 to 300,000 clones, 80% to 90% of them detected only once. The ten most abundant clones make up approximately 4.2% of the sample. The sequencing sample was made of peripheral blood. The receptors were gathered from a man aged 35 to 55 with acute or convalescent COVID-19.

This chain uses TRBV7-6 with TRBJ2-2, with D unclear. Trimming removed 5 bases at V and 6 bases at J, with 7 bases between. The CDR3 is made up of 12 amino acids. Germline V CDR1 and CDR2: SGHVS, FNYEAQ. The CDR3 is CASSLEAGELFF. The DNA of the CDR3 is TGTGCCAGCAGCCTCGAGGCCGGGGAGCTGTTTTTT.

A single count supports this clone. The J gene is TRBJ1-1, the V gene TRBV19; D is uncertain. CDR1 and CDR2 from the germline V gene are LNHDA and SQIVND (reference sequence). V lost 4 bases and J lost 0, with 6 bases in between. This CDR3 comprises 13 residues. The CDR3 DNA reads TGTGCCAGTAGTAGTCAATTGAACACTGAAGCTTTCTTT. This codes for CASSSQLNTEAFF. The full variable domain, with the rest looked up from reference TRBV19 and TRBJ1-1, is DGGITQSPKYLFRKEGQNVTLSCEQNLNHDAMYWYRQDPGQGLRLIYYSQIVNDFQKGDIAEGYSVSREKKESFPLTVTSAQKNPTAFYLCASSSQLNTEAFFGQGTRLTVV.

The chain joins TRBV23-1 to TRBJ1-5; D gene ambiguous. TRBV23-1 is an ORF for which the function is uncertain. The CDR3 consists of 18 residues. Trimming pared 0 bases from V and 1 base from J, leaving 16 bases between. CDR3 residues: CASSQSGGGKESNQPQHF. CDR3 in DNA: TGCGCCAGCAGTCAATCGGGAGGAGGGAAGGAAAGCAATCAGCCCCAGCATTTT.

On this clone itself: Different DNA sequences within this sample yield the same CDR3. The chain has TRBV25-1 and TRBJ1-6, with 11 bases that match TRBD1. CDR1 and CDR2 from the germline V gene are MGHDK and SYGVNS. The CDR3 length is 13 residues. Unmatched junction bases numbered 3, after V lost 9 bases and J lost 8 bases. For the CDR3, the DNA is TGTGCCAGTAAGGGACAGGGGGATTCACCCCTCCACTTT. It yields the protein CASKGQGDSPLHF.

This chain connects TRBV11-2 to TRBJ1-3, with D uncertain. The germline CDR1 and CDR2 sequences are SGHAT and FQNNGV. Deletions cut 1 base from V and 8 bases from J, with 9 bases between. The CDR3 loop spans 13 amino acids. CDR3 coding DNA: TGTGCCAGCAGCTTAGTCCTGAGTGACACCATATATTTT. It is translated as CASSLVLSDTIYF.